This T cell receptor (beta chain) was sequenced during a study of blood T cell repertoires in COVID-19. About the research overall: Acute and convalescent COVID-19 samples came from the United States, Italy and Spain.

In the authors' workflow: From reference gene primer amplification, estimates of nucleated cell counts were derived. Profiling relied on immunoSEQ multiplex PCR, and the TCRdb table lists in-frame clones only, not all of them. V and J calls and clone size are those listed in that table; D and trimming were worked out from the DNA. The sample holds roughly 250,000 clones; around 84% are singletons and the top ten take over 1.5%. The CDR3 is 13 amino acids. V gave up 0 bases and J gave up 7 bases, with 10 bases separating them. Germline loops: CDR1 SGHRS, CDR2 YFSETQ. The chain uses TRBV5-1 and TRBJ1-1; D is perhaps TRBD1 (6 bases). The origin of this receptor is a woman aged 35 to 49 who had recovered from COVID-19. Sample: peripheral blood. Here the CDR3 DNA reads TGCGCCAGCAGCTTGGAGCAGGGGAGTGAAGCTTTCTTT. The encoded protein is CASSLEQGSEAFF.